A single sample is the source of the 17 T cell receptor beta chains below, sequenced in a study of regulatory T cells in long-lasting Graves disease. To make TCR beta libraries, researchers used iRepertoire HTBI primers and Arm-PCR of CDR3 regions. One entry per CDR3 protein, called by TCRdb with MiXCR from the multiplex PCR reads. The sample holds over 200,000 distinct CDR3 sequences; 15% to 20% are singletons and the top ten take around 15%. The time point: newly diagnosed GD, antithyroid drugs for less than 3 months. TCR sequences were obtained from RNA taken from PBMCs. In addition, the sample was reused for a study of T cells in Graves' hyperthyroidism and ophthalmopathy.

The specimen was peripheral blood mononuclear cells (PBMCs), collected at new diagnosis, from a patient treated with antithyroid drugs. These receptors originate from a woman between 25 and 40 years old with Graves disease.

A note on this clonotype: A read error is possible here, since a much larger clone lies one base away. The V and J genes are TRBV12-3 or TRBV12-4 and TRBJ2-6; 7 bases agree with TRBD2. The CDR3 is 15 residues long. CDR3 nucleotide sequence: TGTGTCAGCAGTCCGGGGGGATCTGGGGCCAACGTCCTGACTTTC. Translated, it gives CVSSPGGSGANVLTF.

J is TRBJ2-7 and V is TRBV7-2; 10 bases match TRBD2. Germline lookup yields CDR1 SGHTA and CDR2 FQGNSA. Trimming at V came to 2 bases and at J to 1 base, leaving 8 bases not matched to a gene. CDR3 length equals 17 residues. This CDR3 reads CASSLSSGLAESYEQYF. Written as DNA, the CDR3 is TGTGCCAGCAGCTTATCTAGTGGACTAGCGGAATCCTACGAGCAGTACTTC.

The rearrangement links TRBV7-9 to TRBJ2-5; D gene uncertain. Germline V CDR1 and CDR2: SEHNR, FQNEAQ (reference sequence). V lost 3 bases, J lost 5 bases, and 7 bases lay in between. This CDR3 contains 12 residues. The CDR3 bases are TGTGCCAGCAGCTTTCATATCGAGACCCAGTACTTC. It codes for CASSFHIETQYF.

The chain uses TRBV20-1 and TRBJ1-2; D uncertain. V dropped 0 bases and J dropped 7 bases, with 12 bases sitting between them. Germline CDR1 DFQATT, CDR2 SNEGSKA (reference sequence). The CDR3 runs to 13 residues. The CDR3 region is CSARDKNTRGYTF. The CDR3 DNA follows: TGCAGTGCTAGAGATAAGAACACGCGTGGCTACACCTTC.

In this sample, this clonotype turned up a few times. The chain uses TRBV20-1 and TRBJ2-7, with D possibly matching TRBD2 (6 bases). With 6 bases removed from V and 3 bases from J, the gap between germline ends came to 12 bases. Germline lookup yields CDR1 DFQATT and CDR2 SNEGSKA (reference sequence). The CDR3 extends over 12 amino acids. CDR3 sequence (DNA): TGCAGTGCCCTGGGCGGGGTCTACGAGCAGTACTTC. This gives the protein CSALGGVYEQYF.

The table lists this clonotype with many counts. This chain joins TRBV20-1 and TRBJ1-1; D is undetermined. The length of the CDR3 is 13 residues. V was cut by 2 bases and J by 2 bases, with 9 bases left in between. Germline-derived CDR1 and CDR2 are DFQATT and SNEGSKA (reference sequence). The chain's CDR3 is CSARSPGNTEAFF. Here the CDR3 DNA reads TGCAGTGCTAGAAGCCCCGGAAACACTGAAGCTTTCTTT.

This clonotype showed up many times. The rearrangement uses TRBV5-1 and TRBJ2-1; D possibly uses TRBD1 or TRBD2 (5 bases each). Germline V lookup: CDR1 SGHRS, CDR2 YFSETQ. V was trimmed by 5 bases and J by 5 bases, leaving 14 bases between them. The CDR3 length is 14 residues. DNA of the CDR3: TGCGCCAGCAGTATTCGGGACGGCAACAATGAGCAGTTCTTC. Translation: CASSIRDGNNEQFF.

The sample holds many counts of this clonotype. The chain's CDR3 is CASRKRTGDADTQYF. The CDR3 DNA is TGTGCCAGCAGGAAACGGACAGGGGATGCAGATACGCAGTATTTT. The genes are TRBV6-1 and TRBJ2-3; TRBD1 aligns across 9 bases. V lost 6 bases to trimming and J lost 4 bases; unmatched junction nucleotides: 8. This CDR3 is built from 15 residues. Germline V gene lookup returns CDR1 MNHNS and CDR2 SASEGT.

This clonotype was recorded at least ten times. This chain uses TRBV18 with TRBJ1-3; D gene uncertain. From germline, CDR1 is KGHSH and CDR2 LQKENI. The CDR3 runs to 14 residues. V was trimmed by 0 bases and J by 1 base, leaving 4 bases between them. DNA of the CDR3: TGTGCCAGCTCACCACCGGGGTCTGGAAACACCATATATTTT. Translating it yields CASSPPGSGNTIYF. Filled out from reference TRBV18 and TRBJ1-3, the complete variable domain reads NAGVMQNPRHLVRRRGQEARLRCSPMKGHSHVYWYRQLPEEGLKFMVYLQKENIIDESGMPKERFSAEFPKEGPSILRIQQVVRGDSAAYFCASSPPGSGNTIYFGEGSWLTVV.

This clonotype was recorded at least ten times. This rearrangement joins TRBV20-1 to TRBJ2-3; TRBD1 might be the D (6 bases). Trimming took 3 bases from V and 6 from J, leaving 7 bases between them. Germline-derived CDR1 and CDR2 are DFQATT and SNEGSKA (reference sequence). CDR3 length: 11 residues. The CDR3 DNA reads as TGCAGTGCTAGCACAGGGGATACGCAGTATTTT. Translating it yields CSASTGDTQYF.

There are many counts of this clonotype. The chain is built from TRBV13 and TRBJ2-7; D is ambiguous. The germline gives CDR1 PRHDT, CDR2 FYEKMQ (reference sequence). The V and J ends lost 5 bases and 0 bases respectively, with 8 bases between them. CDR3 length: 13 residues. The CDR3 nucleotides are TGTGCCAGCAGCCCCCCGCTCTCCTACGAGCAGTACTTC. Translated, it gives CASSPPLSYEQYF.

This clonotype was counted at least ten times. J is TRBJ1-1 and V is TRBV7-3; the D gene is possibly TRBD1 (5 bases). Deletions cut 5 bases from V and 6 bases from J, with 13 bases between. Looked up from germline, CDR1 is SGHTA and CDR2 is FQGTGA. This CDR3 is built from 13 residues. The CDR3 here is CASSDAGLAEAFF. The CDR3 DNA sequence: TGTGCCAGCAGCGACGCAGGGTTGGCTGAAGCTTTCTTT.

This clonotype appeared many times. V is TRBV9 and J is TRBJ2-7; 8 positions match TRBD1. The CDR3 sequence is 14 residues long. Germline V gene sequence: CDR1 SGDLS, CDR2 YYNGEE. The V and J ends lost 0 bases and 5 bases, in that order; junction bases with no gene match: 4. The CDR3 sequence: CASSVGDRPHEQYF. CDR3 DNA: TGTGCCAGCAGCGTAGGGGACAGGCCCCACGAGCAGTACTTC.

At least ten counts were recorded for this clonotype. V usage is TRBV18 and J usage is TRBJ1-2; D uncertain. CDR3 size: 13 residues. The germline V gene has CDR1 KGHSH and CDR2 LQKENI. Deletions cut 3 bases from V and 3 bases from J, with 8 bases between. DNA for the CDR3: TGTGCCAGCTCACCCTCTCCGGACTATGGCTACACCTTC. It is translated as CASSPSPDYGYTF. The complete variable domain, with remaining parts taken from reference TRBV18 and TRBJ1-2, reads NAGVMQNPRHLVRRRGQEARLRCSPMKGHSHVYWYRQLPEEGLKFMVYLQKENIIDESGMPKERFSAEFPKEGPSILRIQQVVRGDSAAYFCASSPSPDYGYTFGSGTRLTVV.

This clonotype was seen many times. The genes are TRBV2 and TRBJ1-1; TRBD1 might be the D (5 bases). This CDR3 is 12 amino acids long. V was trimmed by 8 bases and J by 5 bases, leaving 12 bases between them. Germline CDR1 SNHLY, CDR2 FYNNEI. The DNA of the CDR3 is TGTGCCAGCGACAGTAGTCGAACTGAAGCTTTCTTT. It is translated as CASDSSRTEAFF.

The chain carries TRBV20-1 and TRBJ2-1; D unresolved. The CDR3 extends over 15 amino acids. Trimming took 4 bases from V and 2 from J, leaving 15 bases between them. Looked up from germline, CDR1 is DFQATT and CDR2 is SNEGSKA (reference sequence). The DNA of the CDR3 is TGCAGTGCTACAAACGTCATGGTCGCCTACAATGAGCAGTTCTTC. It yields the protein CSATNVMVAYNEQFF.

This clonotype was seen at least ten times. This chain links TRBV6-1 with TRBJ2-4, with D perhaps TRBD1 (5 bases). This CDR3 is 12 amino acids long. CDR1 MNHNS and CDR2 SASEGT come from the germline V gene. V lost 6 bases and J lost 9, with 12 bases in between. CDR3 in amino acids: CASSDREAIQYF. Here the CDR3 DNA reads TGTGCCAGCAGCGACAGAGAAGCCATTCAGTACTTC.